A selection of T cell receptor beta chains follows, all from one sample in a study of blood T cell repertoires in COVID-19. Only in-frame clones appear in the TCRdb table, and some are missing; sequencing was by immunoSEQ multiplex PCR. The sample contains 50,000 to 65,000 clones, around 87% of which appear only once. The sample comprised peripheral blood. Receptor source: a man aged 65 to 79 with acute or convalescent COVID-19. The CDR3 runs from the conserved cysteine through the conserved F or W. The order of the fields is V gene, D gene, CDR3 length, clone size, J gene, CDR3 protein, CDR3 DNA. D genes are given only for firm matches. Clone size is stated in some rows and not others, as once, few, many or a class when expanded.

v_call: TRBV6-6
d_call: TRBD1
cdr3_length: 16
clone_size: -
j_call: TRBJ1-2
cdr3_aa: CASSPPRDRGLEGYTF
cdr3_nt: TGTGCCAGCAGCCCACCCCGGGACAGGGGTTTGGAGGGCTACACCTTC

v_call: TRBV12-5
d_call: TRBD1
cdr3_length: 15
clone_size: few
j_call: TRBJ1-2
cdr3_aa: CASGLERGTANGYTF
cdr3_nt: TGTGCTAGTGGTTTGGAACGCGGGACAGCCAATGGCTACACCTTC

v_call: TRBV28
d_call: TRBD1
cdr3_length: 15
clone_size: -
j_call: TRBJ1-1
cdr3_aa: CASIAPGTANTEAFF
cdr3_nt: TGTGCCAGCATCGCTCCCGGGACAGCGAACACTGAAGCTTTCTTT

v_call: TRBV10-3
d_call: TRBD1
cdr3_length: 16
clone_size: -
j_call: TRBJ2-3
cdr3_aa: CAISIRRDRGGDTQYF
cdr3_nt: TGTGCCATCAGTATCCGACGGGACAGGGGAGGAGATACGCAGTATTTT

v_call: TRBV7-9
d_call: TRBD2
cdr3_length: 16
clone_size: -
j_call: TRBJ2-7
cdr3_aa: CASNPEDLAGDYEQYF
cdr3_nt: TGTGCCAGCAACCCAGAGGATCTAGCGGGGGATTACGAGCAGTACTTC

v_call: TRBV28
d_call: -
cdr3_length: 14
clone_size: -
j_call: TRBJ2-5
cdr3_aa: CASSLFAGSQTQYF
cdr3_nt: TGTGCCAGCAGTTTATTTGCAGGGTCCCAGACCCAGTACTTC

v_call: TRBV6-4
d_call: -
cdr3_length: 14
clone_size: -
j_call: TRBJ1-2
cdr3_aa: CASSDSAGPYGYTF
cdr3_nt: TGTGCCAGCAGTGACTCGGCAGGGCCCTATGGCTACACCTTC

v_call: TRBV27
d_call: TRBD1
cdr3_length: 16
clone_size: -
j_call: TRBJ1-5
cdr3_aa: CASSIGTGSPNQPQHF
cdr3_nt: TGTGCCAGCAGTATAGGGACAGGCAGCCCTAATCAGCCCCAGCATTTT

v_call: TRBV28
d_call: TRBD1
cdr3_length: 18
clone_size: -
j_call: TRBJ1-1
cdr3_aa: CASSFSPGQGVGGTEAFF
cdr3_nt: TGTGCCAGCAGTTTTTCTCCGGGACAGGGGGTTGGGGGCACTGAAGCTTTCTTT

v_call: TRBV3-1/TRBV3-2
d_call: -
cdr3_length: 15
clone_size: -
j_call: TRBJ1-3
cdr3_aa: CASSPWRGGGNTIYF
cdr3_nt: TGTGCCAGCAGCCCATGGCGGGGTGGTGGAAACACCATATATTTT

v_call: TRBV7-2
d_call: -
cdr3_length: 15
clone_size: -
j_call: TRBJ2-3
cdr3_aa: CASSWRTGSTDTQYF
cdr3_nt: TGTGCCAGCAGCTGGAGAACAGGTAGCACAGATACGCAGTATTTT

v_call: TRBV10-3
d_call: -
cdr3_length: 13
clone_size: -
j_call: TRBJ1-1
cdr3_aa: CATKRQGTPEAFF
cdr3_nt: TGTGCCACCAAGAGGCAGGGCACCCCTGAAGCTTTCTTT

v_call: TRBV12-3/TRBV12-4
d_call: TRBD1
cdr3_length: 13
clone_size: few
j_call: TRBJ1-1
cdr3_aa: CASSLQGFTEAFF
cdr3_nt: TGTGCCAGCAGTCTACAGGGGTTCACTGAAGCTTTCTTT

v_call: TRBV27
d_call: TRBD2
cdr3_length: 15
clone_size: few
j_call: TRBJ2-7
cdr3_aa: CASSGVAGGSHEQYF
cdr3_nt: TGTGCCAGCAGTGGGGTGGCGGGAGGGTCCCACGAGCAGTACTTC

v_call: TRBV24-1
d_call: TRBD2
cdr3_length: 17
clone_size: -
j_call: TRBJ2-7
cdr3_aa: CATSDTPHAGGRYEQYF
cdr3_nt: TGTGCCACCAGTGACACCCCTCATGCGGGGGGGCGCTACGAGCAGTACTTC

v_call: TRBV30
d_call: TRBD2
cdr3_length: 15
clone_size: -
j_call: TRBJ2-5
cdr3_aa: CAWSVLAGPRETQYF
cdr3_nt: TGTGCCTGGAGTGTACTAGCGGGTCCCCGGGAGACCCAGTACTTC

v_call: TRBV6-5
d_call: TRBD1
cdr3_length: 15
clone_size: few
j_call: TRBJ1-3
cdr3_aa: CASSIQGTSGNTIYF
cdr3_nt: TGTGCCAGCAGTATACAGGGGACCTCTGGAAACACCATATATTTT

v_call: TRBV7-3
d_call: TRBD1
cdr3_length: 15
clone_size: -
j_call: TRBJ1-2
cdr3_aa: CASSATPGQNYGYTF
cdr3_nt: TGTGCCAGCAGCGCCACCCCGGGACAGAACTATGGCTACACCTTC

v_call: TRBV19
d_call: TRBD2
cdr3_length: 14
clone_size: -
j_call: TRBJ2-5
cdr3_aa: CASSAASGVETQYF
cdr3_nt: TGTGCCAGTAGTGCGGCTAGCGGGGTGGAGACCCAGTACTTC

v_call: TRBV7-2
d_call: TRBD2
cdr3_length: 16
clone_size: -
j_call: TRBJ2-3
cdr3_aa: CASSLDSGLVTDTQYF
cdr3_nt: TGTGCCAGCAGCTTAGATTCAGGACTAGTCACAGATACGCAGTATTTT

v_call: TRBV5-6
d_call: TRBD1
cdr3_length: 15
clone_size: -
j_call: TRBJ2-1
cdr3_aa: CASSPGQGPYNEQFF
cdr3_nt: TGTGCCAGCAGCCCGGGACAGGGGCCCTACAATGAGCAGTTCTTC

v_call: TRBV9
d_call: TRBD2
cdr3_length: 16
clone_size: -
j_call: TRBJ2-3
cdr3_aa: CASSVGPSGGGDTQYF
cdr3_nt: TGTGCCAGCAGCGTAGGCCCTAGCGGGGGGGGAGATACGCAGTATTTT

v_call: TRBV7-2
d_call: TRBD2
cdr3_length: 15
clone_size: -
j_call: TRBJ2-1
cdr3_aa: CASSSLAGGNNEQFF
cdr3_nt: TGTGCCAGCAGCTCGTTAGCGGGGGGAAACAATGAGCAGTTCTTC

v_call: TRBV12-3/TRBV12-4
d_call: -
cdr3_length: 13
clone_size: once
j_call: TRBJ1-1
cdr3_aa: CASTATRNTEAFF
cdr3_nt: TGTGCCAGCACTGCGACACGCAACACTGAAGCTTTCTTT

v_call: TRBV2
d_call: TRBD1
cdr3_length: 15
clone_size: -
j_call: TRBJ2-3
cdr3_aa: CASSPRTGPTDTQYF
cdr3_nt: TGTGCCAGCAGTCCCAGGACAGGGCCCACAGATACGCAGTATTTT

v_call: TRBV5-1
d_call: TRBD2
cdr3_length: 15
clone_size: -
j_call: TRBJ2-7
cdr3_aa: CASSLESSGAYEQYF
cdr3_nt: TGCGCCAGCAGCTTGGAGAGTAGCGGGGCCTACGAGCAGTACTTC

v_call: TRBV10-1
d_call: -
cdr3_length: 14
clone_size: -
j_call: TRBJ2-5
cdr3_aa: CASSDLSSSGTQYF
cdr3_nt: TGCGCCAGCAGTGATCTAAGCTCCTCTGGGACCCAGTACTTC

v_call: TRBV10-3
d_call: TRBD1
cdr3_length: 17
clone_size: -
j_call: TRBJ1-2
cdr3_aa: CAISESSEGAANYGYTF
cdr3_nt: TGTGCCATCAGTGAGTCAAGCGAGGGGGCAGCTAACTATGGCTACACCTTC

v_call: TRBV4-2
d_call: -
cdr3_length: 15
clone_size: -
j_call: TRBJ2-7
cdr3_aa: CASSQDPLEVYEQYF
cdr3_nt: TGTGCCAGCAGCCAAGATCCCCTAGAAGTCTACGAGCAGTACTTC

v_call: TRBV11-2
d_call: -
cdr3_length: 15
clone_size: -
j_call: TRBJ2-2
cdr3_aa: CASRSSVTNTGELFF
cdr3_nt: TGTGCCAGCAGGTCTAGCGTAACGAACACCGGGGAGCTGTTTTTT